This note documents a single T cell receptor (beta chain) sequence. Method: immunoSEQ multiplex PCR; TCRdb's copy keeps in-frame clones and lacks some. Counted here are some 140,000 clones, more than 90% occurring once; the ten biggest clones make up 10% to 12%. These data originate in a study of control samples from healthy donors and cancer patients. The sample taken for sequencing was blood. The origin of this receptor is a young man in good health.

CDR3 sequence reads: CASSRGLEAFF. The CDR3 nucleotides are TGTGCCAGCAGCAGGGGGCTAGAAGCTTTCTTT. The chain is built from TRBV25-1 and TRBJ1-1, with TRBD1 matching over 8 bases. Trimming cost V 6 bases and J 8 bases; bases outside gene matches: 2. Germline CDR1 reads MGHDK; CDR2 reads SYGVNS. The CDR3 is made up of 11 amino acids. The full variable domain, with the rest looked up from reference TRBV25-1 and TRBJ1-1, is EADIYQTPRYLVIGTGKKITLECSQTMGHDKMYWYQQDPGMELHLIHYSYGVNSTEKGDLSSESTVSRIRTEHFPLTLESARPSHTSQYLCASSRGLEAFFGQGTRLTVV.